These 5 T cell receptor beta chains came from one sample sequenced in a study of blood T cell repertoires in COVID-19. Method: immunoSEQ multiplex PCR; TCRdb's copy keeps in-frame clones and lacks some. The sample records tens of thousands of clones, around 67% being singletons. The source material was peripheral blood. These receptors came from a man between 60 and 70 years old with acute or convalescent COVID-19.

J is TRBJ2-5 and V is TRBV6-1; the D is unclear. The CDR3 covers 10 residues. The V end lost 8 bases, the J end lost 5 bases, and 6 bases lay between the germline ends. Germline-derived CDR1 and CDR2 are MNHNS and SASEGT. The CDR3 protein is CASGQETQYF. The CDR3 DNA is TGTGCCAGCGGCCAGGAGACCCAGTACTTC.

This rearrangement joins TRBV30 to TRBJ2-3; 7 positions match TRBD2. From germline, CDR1 is GTSNPN and CDR2 SVGIG (reference sequence). With V trimmed by 5 bases and J by 2 bases, 4 bases remained unmatched. The CDR3 consists of 13 residues. CDR3 loop: CAWGRDYTDTQYF. The CDR3 DNA is TGTGCCTGGGGCCGGGACTACACAGATACGCAGTATTTT.

The chain links TRBV27 to TRBJ1-1; D remains unclear. Germline loops: CDR1 MNHEY, CDR2 SMNVEV (reference sequence). Trimming took off 0 bases at V and 7 bases at J, with 12 bases between the two ends. The CDR3 runs to 14 residues. Written as DNA, the CDR3 is TGTGCCAGCAGTTTATCCTTCGAGGGAGGTGAAGCTTTCTTT. As protein: CASSLSFEGGEAFF.

The rearrangement links TRBV12-3 or TRBV12-4 to TRBJ2-1; TRBD2 is a possible D gene (6 bases). The length of the CDR3 is 12 residues. Trimming pared 6 bases from V and 10 bases from J, leaving 13 bases between. CDR3 coding DNA: TGTGCCAGCAGCAGGGCGGGACGAGAGCAGTTCTTC. It specifies CASSRAGREQFF.

The chain uses TRBV25-1 and TRBJ2-7; 11 positions match TRBD2. The V segment lost 6 bases and the J segment 2 bases; nucleotides outside the gene matches: 9. This CDR3 has 16 residues. Germline lookup yields CDR1 MGHDK and CDR2 SYGVNS. The CDR3 protein is CASSAVAGGDPYEQYF. CDR3 nucleotides: TGTGCCAGCAGCGCAGTAGCGGGAGGGGATCCCTACGAGCAGTACTTC.